This section outlines one T cell receptor (beta chain) sequence together with its context. With 5 bases removed from V and 3 bases from J, the gap between germline ends came to 17 bases. CDR1 and CDR2 (germline): SGHRS, YFSETQ. The CDR3 extends over 16 amino acids. The data stem from a study of T cell changes during pregnancy in multiple sclerosis. The table came from immunoSEQ multiplex PCR; TCRdb's copy has only in-frame clones and leaves some out. The sample holds around 57,000 clones; approximately 90% are singletons and the top ten take approximately 1%. This specimen was peripheral blood, taken in the first trimester of pregnancy. The chain combines TRBV5-1 with TRBJ2-2, with a possible D match to TRBD1 (7 bases). The sequence was collected from a female donor in good health, enrolled as a control in a pregnancy study. Here the CDR3 reads CASRLTDRDYTGELFF. Here the CDR3 DNA reads TGCGCCAGCAGACTTACTGACAGGGACTACACCGGGGAGCTGTTTTTT. Full variable domain (missing parts from reference TRBV5-1 and TRBJ2-2): KAGVTQTPRYLIKTRGQQVTLSCSPISGHRSVSWYQQTPGQGLQFLFEYFSETQRNKGNFPGRFSGRQFSNSRSEMNVSTLELGDSALYLCASRLTDRDYTGELFFGEGSRLTVL.